Here is one TCR beta chain with its context. There is no known antigen for this receptor. Base quality data are lacking; no much larger clone is found one base away. This sample was taken from a study of Ad26.COV2.S vaccination and SARS-CoV-2 variants (dated by TCRdb to the early 2020s). Background on the whole study: Donors in the vaccine arm were drawn from COV1001, a phase I-IIa trial of Ad26.COV2.S in healthy adults that was multicentre, randomized, double-blind and placebo-controlled. The TCR-sequenced set comprised approximately 30 samples: about 19 Ad26.COV2.S vaccine recipients, 5 placebo recipients and 8 SARS-CoV-2 convalescent individuals. The specificity and breadth of SARS-CoV-2-reactive T cell receptors after Ad26.COV2.S vaccination were assessed by TCRbeta repertoire sequencing. Participants in the trial were split at random into five groups of five each, receiving low-dose or high-dose Ad26.COV2.S once or twice, or else placebo on both occasions. Dosing of Ad26.COV2.S was intramuscular, at either 5x10^10 or 1x10^11 viral particles, delivered as one shot or as two shots spaced 56 days apart. Blinding of investigators to trial group allocation was maintained during experiments and outcome assessment.

From the germline V gene, CDR1 is SGDLS and CDR2 is YYNGEE. Trimming takes 0 bases from V and 8 bases from J, and the germline ends sit 14 bases apart. The CDR3 spans 14 residues, from the cysteine through the phenylalanine. Only the CDR3 DNA is retained, 42 bases long and in frame from the first base. The paper's findings and limits, for the study overall: Comparable non-spike TCR breadth was observed between vaccine and placebo recipients, consistent with only spike being contained in the vaccine. The study lacked the statistical power to compare responses across vaccine doses or regimens. Substantial breadth of spike-specific CD8+ and CD4+ T cell responses was reported after vaccination. Spike-specific TCR breadth was higher in Ad26.COV2.S recipients than in placebo recipients (P = 0.0014). It was noted by the authors that total T cell responses may have been underestimated by the TCR breadth and depth analyses.

The treatment or condition tag for this specimen amounts to: about 20 received Ad26.COV2.S at low or high dose, single or two shots; 5 received placebo; per-sample allocation not given. Repertoires of vaccine and placebo recipients were sequenced from samples taken on day 63 after the first injection. Between 29 July and 7 August 2020, Cohort 1b enrolled 20 to 30 adults aged 18-55 years at one site in Boston, USA. Ad26.COV2.S was a replication-incompetent adenovirus type 26 vector that expressed a prefusion-stabilized SARS-CoV-2 spike protein derived from the original Wuhan strain. TCRbeta CDR3 regions were sequenced with the immunoSEQ Assay. After extraction, genomic DNA underwent amplification by bias-controlled multiplex PCR, followed by high-throughput sequencing. Regarding the original processing steps: To quantify the absolute abundance of each unique TCRbeta CDR3 region, sequences were collapsed and filtered. Usable DNA was measured by amplifying reference genes present in all nucleated cells, and TCRbeta template counts were normalized to that usable DNA to estimate T cell fraction. Repertoire TCRs were annotated as SARS-CoV-2-specific when V gene, CDR3 amino acid sequence and J gene were exactly matched to a known reactive TCR set. MIRA supplied the reference SARS-CoV-2 TCR set, which was filtered for enrichment in COVID-19-positive ImmuneCODE repertoires so that public or cross-reactive TCRs were removed. Using the MIRA antigens, annotated TCRs were further analysed by specific ORF or by position within an ORF. Breadth was defined as the number of annotated unique rearrangements divided by the total number of unique productive rearrangements, and depth was defined as the summed frequency of the annotated unique rearrangements. Group comparisons of TCR breadth used two-sided Wilcoxon rank-sum tests. TCRdb holds this immuneACCESS table with in-frame rearrangements only. Some clones are missing; in checked studies, unresolved V genes explain under half, and the rest has no known cause. The DNA was the basis for D and trimming; V, J and clone size are from that table. In all, the sample holds more than 350,000 clones, and 80% to 95% of those were seen once. The ten largest clones take up 12% of the sample.

The material sequenced was peripheral blood, taken in a trial of Ad26.COV2.S vaccine versus placebo. This chain joins TRBV9 to TRBJ2-5; no D gene call is confident. This clonotype was obtained from a person between 18 and 60 years old who received the Ad26.COV2.S COVID-19 vaccine or a placebo. CDR3 protein: CASSVEASGRTQYF. Read as DNA, the sequence is TGTGCCAGCAGCGTAGAGGCTTCCGGAAGAACCCAGTACTTC.